The T cell receptor (beta chain) described here comes from a study of blood T cell repertoires in COVID-19. Overall study: COVID-19 samples, acute and convalescent, were from the United States, Italy and Spain. T cells, B-cell-depleted T cells, or PBMCs provided the cDNA or gDNA that served as material.

In the authors' methods: Amplified reference gene primers provided the basis for estimating nucleated cell counts. Sequencing used immunoSEQ multiplex PCR; TCRdb keeps in-frame clones, though not all of them. V and J calls and clone size follow that table, whereas D and trimming were derived from the DNA. The sample lists 180,000 or so clones, more than 80% occurring once. Germline V gene sequence: CDR1 SGDLS, CDR2 YYNGEE. This CDR3 has 12 amino acids. With 8 bases clipped from V and 7 bases from J, the junction kept 5 bases outside the gene matches. The chain uses TRBV9 and TRBJ1-4; the match to TRBD1 covers 7 bases. The sample consisted of peripheral blood. This clonotype originated in an older woman with acute or convalescent COVID-19. The CDR3 loop reads CASGSGGEKLFF. Here the CDR3 DNA reads TGTGCCAGTGGGTCAGGGGGTGAAAAACTGTTTTTT.